The T cell receptor (beta chain) under discussion was sequenced for a study of blood T cell repertoires in COVID-19. Overall study context: Collection of acute and convalescent COVID-19 samples took place in the United States, Italy and Spain.

V lost 4 bases, J lost 2 bases, and 18 bases stayed unmatched. Per germline, CDR1 LGHDT and CDR2 YNNKEL (reference sequence). The CDR3 is made up of 19 amino acids. The method was immunoSEQ multiplex PCR; TCRdb's version includes in-frame clones alone and lacks a portion of them. The table lists 140,000 to 150,000 clones, under 90% of them singletons. The sequenced sample was peripheral blood. This receptor was obtained from a human donor in a cohort sampled during active COVID-19. V and J are TRBV3-1 (or the pseudogene TRBV3-2) and TRBJ1-2; 8 nucleotides align to TRBD1. The CDR3 sequence is CASSRLKTGAADKNYGYTF. CDR3 sequence (DNA): TGTGCCAGCAGCCGGCTCAAGACAGGGGCAGCCGACAAGAACTATGGCTACACCTTC.